Presented here are 5 T cell receptor beta chains from one specimen sequenced in a study of low-dose radiotherapy and immunotherapy resistance in tumors. Time point reported: before trial treatment. Both TCRalpha and TCRbeta chains were reverse transcribed with V-gene-specific primers. PCR amplification of the TCRs was performed with Phusion for 20 PCR cycles, and it relied on a constant-region primer together with a V-primer adapter. TCRdb reprocessed the reads with MiXCR, giving one entry per CDR3 protein. The table includes some 39,000 distinct CDR3 sequences, around a third detected once. The sample in question was PBMCs, obtained before treatment. The receptors originated from a male donor with gallbladder cancer.

V usage is TRBV12-3 or TRBV12-4 and J usage is TRBJ1-6; D ambiguous. The CDR3 contains 12 residues. The ends were cut back, 5 bases at V and 10 bases at J, with 9 bases in the middle. The CDR3 is CASSPHGSPLHF. The DNA for the CDR3 is TGTGCCAGCAGTCCACATGGGTCACCCCTCCACTTT.

This clonotype has only one observation. The chain employs TRBV19 and TRBJ2-3, with D hard to call. The length of the CDR3 is 13 residues. The germline gives CDR1 LNHDA, CDR2 SQIVND (reference sequence). Trimming removed 5 bases at V and 0 bases at J, with 6 bases between. CDR3 DNA sequence: TGTGCCAGTAGTCTGGCGAGCACAGATACGCAGTATTTT. Translating it yields CASSLASTDTQYF. Variable domain in full (rest from reference TRBV19 and TRBJ2-3): DGGITQSPKYLFRKEGQNVTLSCEQNLNHDAMYWYRQDPGQGLRLIYYSQIVNDFQKGDIAEGYSVSREKKESFPLTVTSAQKNPTAFYLCASSLASTDTQYFGPGTRLTVL.

The chain carries TRBV25-1 and TRBJ1-5; a possible D gene is TRBD1 (5 bases). The CDR3 has 15 residues. From germline, CDR1 is MGHDK and CDR2 SYGVNS. V was pared by 4 bases and J by 2 bases, with 12 bases between. The CDR3 coding sequence is TGTGCCAGCAGTGCCGGGGCGGGGGGCAATCAGCCCCAGCATTTT. Protein product: CASSAGAGGNQPQHF.

This clonotype appeared many times. The chain links TRBV15 to TRBJ2-2; perhaps TRBD2 as D (5 bases). V was shortened by 3 bases and J by 5 bases, with 13 bases between the two germline ends. The germline CDR1 and CDR2 sequences are LNHNV and YYDKDF (reference sequence). The CDR3 covers 15 residues. The CDR3 DNA follows: TGTGCCACCAGCAGTGGACGGGAACCAACCGGGGAGCTGTTTTTT. It codes for CATSSGREPTGELFF.

This clonotype has a handful of counts. V gene TRBV20-1 combines with J gene TRBJ2-1; TRBD1 might be the D (5 bases). CDR1 DFQATT and CDR2 SNEGSKA come from the germline V gene (reference sequence). The ends were cut back, 0 bases at V and 6 bases at J, with 15 bases in the middle. The CDR3 loop spans 15 amino acids. The CDR3 DNA is TGCAGTGCTAGAGATCTGGGGCTAGTGGGCAATGAGCAGTTCTTC. This translates into CSARDLGLVGNEQFF.